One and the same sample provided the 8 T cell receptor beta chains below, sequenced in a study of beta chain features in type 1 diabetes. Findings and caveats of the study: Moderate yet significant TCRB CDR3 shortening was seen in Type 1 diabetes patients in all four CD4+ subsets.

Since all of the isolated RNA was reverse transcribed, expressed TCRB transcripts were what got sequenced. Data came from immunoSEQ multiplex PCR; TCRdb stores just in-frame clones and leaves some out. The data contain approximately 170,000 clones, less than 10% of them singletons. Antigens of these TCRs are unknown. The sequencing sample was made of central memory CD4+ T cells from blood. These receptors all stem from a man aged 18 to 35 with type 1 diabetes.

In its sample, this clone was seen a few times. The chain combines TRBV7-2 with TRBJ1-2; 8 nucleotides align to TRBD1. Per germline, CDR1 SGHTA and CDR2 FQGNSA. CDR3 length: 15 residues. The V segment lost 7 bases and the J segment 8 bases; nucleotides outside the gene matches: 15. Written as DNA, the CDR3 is TGTGCCAGCATCTCAGGGGGCTCTTTGTTGGGGGGCTACACCTTC. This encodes CASISGGSLLGGYTF.

CDR3 nucleotide sequence: TGTGCCAGCAGTTTGTGGACAGGGGGCAGGTCCTACAATGAGCAGTTCTTC. This encodes CASSLWTGGRSYNEQFF. The rearrangement uses TRBV28 and TRBJ2-1; 11 bases align to TRBD1. The CDR3 runs to 17 residues. In germline, CDR1 is MDHEN, CDR2 SYDVKM. J lost 1 base, V lost 3 bases, and 5 bases had no gene match.

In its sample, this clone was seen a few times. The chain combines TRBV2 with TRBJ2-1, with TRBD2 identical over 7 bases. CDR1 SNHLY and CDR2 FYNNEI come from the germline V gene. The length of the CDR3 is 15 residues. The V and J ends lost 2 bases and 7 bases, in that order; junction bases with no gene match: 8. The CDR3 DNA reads TGTGCCAGCAGTGAATGGCTAGCGGTAGCAAATGAGCAGTTCTTC. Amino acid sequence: CASSEWLAVANEQFF.

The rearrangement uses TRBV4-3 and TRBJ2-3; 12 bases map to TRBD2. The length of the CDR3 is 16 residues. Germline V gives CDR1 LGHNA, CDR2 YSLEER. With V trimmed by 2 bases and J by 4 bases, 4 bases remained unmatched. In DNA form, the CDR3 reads TGCGCCAGCAGCCAATGGACTAGCGGGGTGCCAGATACGCAGTATTTT. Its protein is CASSQWTSGVPDTQYF.

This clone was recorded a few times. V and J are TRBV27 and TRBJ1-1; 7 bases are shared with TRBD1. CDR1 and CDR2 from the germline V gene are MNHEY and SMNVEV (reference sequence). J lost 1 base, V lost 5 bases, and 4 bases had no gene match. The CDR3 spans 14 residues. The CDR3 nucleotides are TGTGCCAGCAGTGGCAGGACAGGGAACACTGAAGCTTTCTTT. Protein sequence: CASSGRTGNTEAFF.

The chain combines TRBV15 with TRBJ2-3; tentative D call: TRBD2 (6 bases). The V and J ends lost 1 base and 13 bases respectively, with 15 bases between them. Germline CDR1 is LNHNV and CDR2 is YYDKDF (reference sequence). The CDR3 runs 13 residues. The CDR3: CATSRGPFSGEYF. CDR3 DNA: TGTGCCACCAGCAGAGGTCCTTTCTCGGGGGAGTATTTT.

This CDR3 is CASSPRGQLNTEAFF. The CDR3 DNA is TGTGCCAGCAGCCCCCGGGGACAGTTGAACACTGAAGCTTTCTTT. V usage is TRBV7-2 and J usage is TRBJ1-1; 7 bases are a match to TRBD1. Germline V gene lookup returns CDR1 SGHTA and CDR2 FQGNSA. The junction had 6 bases not matched to a gene; V was cut back by 5 bases and J by 0 bases. This CDR3 is built from 15 residues.

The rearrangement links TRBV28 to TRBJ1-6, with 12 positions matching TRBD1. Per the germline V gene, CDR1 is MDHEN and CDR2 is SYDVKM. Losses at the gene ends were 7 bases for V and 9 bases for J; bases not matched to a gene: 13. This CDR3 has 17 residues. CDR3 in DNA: TGTGCCAGCATAGGGACAGGGGGCTTGTATGTTAGTTCACCCCTCCACTTT. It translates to CASIGTGGLYVSSPLHF.